Following are 5 T cell receptor beta chains from one sample sequenced in a study of human T cells and chemical hapten exposure. Time point noted: pre-sensitization, week 0. Treatment: therapeutic diphenylcyclopropenone sensitization with weekly scalp DPC. TCRdb called the RACE reads again in MiXCR, with one record for every CDR3 protein. The table has more than 80,000 distinct CDR3 sequences, 10% to 15% seen once. The material was whole blood, obtained in connection with sensitization to the hapten diphenylcyclopropenone (DPC). All receptors derive from a woman in her 50s with alopecia areata. Some clones in this sample may be carry-over from other donors' samples.

This clonotype has just a few counts. This chain joins TRBV5-4 and TRBJ2-7; the match to TRBD1 covers 10 bases. V trimming: 2 bases; J trimming: 6 bases; junction bases outside the gene matches: 8. The CDR3 totals 15 residues. The V gene's germline CDR1 is SGHNT and CDR2 YYREEE (reference sequence). The chain's CDR3 is CASSFSGTGVGEQYF. DNA of the CDR3: TGTGCCAGCAGCTTTTCAGGGACAGGGGTAGGCGAGCAGTACTTC.

This chain links TRBV7-8 with TRBJ1-3, with 8 bases that match TRBD1. V shed 2 bases, J shed 3 bases, and the junction held 9 bases outside the gene matches. Germline-derived CDR1 and CDR2 are SGHVS and FQNEAQ. The length of the CDR3 is 17 residues. Here the CDR3 reads CASSLTPDRAFGNTIYF. CDR3 sequence (DNA): TGTGCCAGCAGCTTAACCCCGGACAGGGCCTTTGGAAACACCATATATTTT. Looking up the rest from reference TRBV7-8 and TRBJ1-3 gives the full variable domain: GAGVSQSPRYKVAKRGQDVALRCDPISGHVSLFWYQQALGQGPEFLTYFQNEAQLDKSGLPSDRFFAERPEGSVSTLKIQRTQQEDSAVYLCASSLTPDRAFGNTIYFGEGSWLTVV.

This clonotype was seen more than once but under ten times. J is TRBJ1-1 and V is TRBV4-3; TRBD1 aligns across 7 bases. This CDR3 has 16 amino acids. Trimming at V came to 1 base and at J to 3 bases, leaving 8 bases not matched to a gene. Per germline, CDR1 LGHNA and CDR2 YSLEER. For the CDR3, the DNA is TGCGCCAGCAGCCAAGTGACAGGGCCCTTTTACACTGAAGCTTTCTTT. Residues: CASSQVTGPFYTEAFF.

J is TRBJ1-5 and V is TRBV10-3; D remains unclear. Per the germline V gene, CDR1 is ENHRY and CDR2 is SYGVKD. This CDR3 is 13 amino acids long. The V end was cut by 4 bases, the J end by 4 bases, with 8 bases between. The CDR3 is CAISAAPNQPQHF. CDR3 coding DNA: TGTGCCATCAGTGCCGCCCCGAATCAGCCCCAGCATTTT.

This chain links TRBV20-1 with TRBJ1-1; TRBD1 matches at 9 bases. CDR3 length: 13 residues. The germline CDR1 and CDR2 sequences are DFQATT and SNEGSKA (reference sequence). Germline trimming cut 7 bases from V and 5 bases from J; bases unmatched to any gene: 8. The CDR3 DNA is TGCAGTGAACCGGGACAGGGAGAAACTGAAGCTTTCTTT. This gives the protein CSEPGQGETEAFF.